A single sample is the source of the 32 T cell receptor beta chains below, sequenced in a study of human T cells and chemical hapten exposure. MiXCR, applied by TCRdb to the RACE reads, yields one record per CDR3 protein. Among roughly 360,000 distinct CDR3 sequences listed, around 4.8% were seen once. Specified time point: patch test 1, 2 weeks after DPC sensitization. Treatment meaning: therapeutic diphenylcyclopropenone sensitization with weekly scalp DPC. This specimen consisted of whole blood, obtained in connection with sensitization to the hapten diphenylcyclopropenone (DPC). Receptors were obtained from a woman aged 45-59 years with alopecia areata. Some clones in this sample may be carry-over from other donors' samples.

There are a few counts of this clonotype. The chain joins TRBV3-1 to TRBJ1-3; no clear D. There are 13 residues in the CDR3. Deletions cut 0 bases from V and 3 bases from J, with 3 bases between. Germline CDR1 is LGHDT and CDR2 is YNNKEL (reference sequence). CDR3 coding DNA: TGTGCCAGCAGCCAAGAACGTGGAAACACCATATATTTT. Translating it yields CASSQERGNTIYF.

This clonotype occurred many times. The V and J genes are TRBV7-3 and TRBJ2-3, with TRBD2 matching 8 bases. The CDR3 spans 16 residues. Germline trimming cut 5 bases from V and 5 bases from J; bases unmatched to any gene: 12. Germline values: CDR1 SGHTA, CDR2 FQGTGA. CDR3 protein: CASSPQRAGAGDTQYF. In DNA form, the CDR3 reads TGTGCCAGCAGCCCTCAGAGAGCGGGGGCGGGAGATACGCAGTATTTT.

There are many counts of this clonotype. This chain links TRBV6-5 with TRBJ1-1; 7 nucleotides line up with TRBD1. This CDR3 spans 15 amino acids. Germline CDR1 is MNHEY and CDR2 is SVGAGI. Trimming at V came to 6 bases and at J to 6 bases, leaving 13 bases not matched to a gene. CDR3 sequence reads: CASSLGQYKRAEAFF. The CDR3 coding sequence is TGTGCCAGCAGCCTGGGACAGTATAAACGGGCTGAAGCTTTCTTT.

The chain couples TRBV11-2 to TRBJ2-3; 9 bases fit TRBD2. V gave up 0 bases and J gave up 4 bases; unmatched junction bases: 8. Germline V gene data show CDR1 as SGHAT and CDR2 as FQNNGV. The CDR3 spans 17 residues. CDR3 region: CASSLDIEREVSDTQYF. The CDR3 nucleotides read TGTGCCAGCAGCTTAGATATCGAGCGGGAGGTCTCAGATACGCAGTATTTT.

This clonotype was observed at least ten times. The chain uses TRBV18 and TRBJ1-6; no reliable D call. The length of the CDR3 is 15 residues. The germline V and J ends were trimmed by 1 base and 6 bases, with 10 bases remaining between them. Germline V gene lookup returns CDR1 KGHSH and CDR2 LQKENI. The CDR3 DNA follows: TGTGCCAGCTCACCACGAGGGCTACGTAATTCACCCCTCCACTTT. Its protein is CASSPRGLRNSPLHF.

This clonotype was recorded at least ten times. The CDR3 sequence: CASSRTGGEKLFF. The CDR3 DNA reads TGTGCCAGCAGTAGGACAGGGGGCGAAAAACTGTTTTTT. V usage is TRBV27 and J usage is TRBJ1-4, with 11 bases fitting TRBD1. V lost 5 bases to trimming and J lost 8 bases; unmatched junction nucleotides: 1. This CDR3 has 13 residues. Per germline, CDR1 MNHEY and CDR2 SMNVEV (reference sequence).

This clonotype was picked up many times. J is TRBJ2-3 and V is TRBV20-1; D is unclear. V lost 3 bases to trimming and J lost 0 bases, with 16 bases between them. Germline V gives CDR1 DFQATT, CDR2 SNEGSKA (reference sequence). The CDR3 is 16 residues long. CDR3 amino acids: CSASESASMSTDTQYF. The CDR3 DNA reads TGCAGTGCTAGTGAGTCAGCCTCCATGAGCACAGATACGCAGTATTTT.

The rearrangement links TRBV29-1 to TRBJ2-1; the D gene is possibly TRBD1 (6 bases). There are 14 residues in the CDR3. Germline-derived CDR1 and CDR2 are SQVTM and ANQGSEA. Trimming took 4 bases from V and 0 from J, leaving 10 bases between them. CDR3 nucleotide sequence: TGCAGCGTTGGGGCAGGGGTCTCCTACAATGAGCAGTTCTTC. Protein sequence: CSVGAGVSYNEQFF.

This clonotype occurred a few times. The chain employs TRBV12-3 or TRBV12-4 and TRBJ2-5; 12 bases fit TRBD2. The CDR3 has 13 amino acids. Trimming cost V 9 bases and J 8 bases; bases outside gene matches: 7. The CDR3 nucleotides are TGTGCCAGTTCGGGGACTAGCGGGCGTACCCAGTACTTC. It codes for CASSGTSGRTQYF.

This clonotype was seen repeatedly, ten times or more. This sequence joins TRBV11-2 and TRBJ1-5; D is unresolved. V lost 3 bases and J lost 4, with 7 bases in between. Per germline, CDR1 SGHAT and CDR2 FQNNGV. The CDR3 is made up of 13 amino acids. This chain's CDR3 is CASSFSENQPQHF. Written as DNA, the CDR3 is TGTGCCAGCAGCTTCTCGGAGAATCAGCCCCAGCATTTT.

This clonotype was seen more than once but under ten times. The CDR3 sequence: CASTLGGPSSSGNTIYF. The CDR3 DNA sequence: TGTGCCAGCACCCTGGGGGGGCCTTCCTCCTCTGGAAACACCATATATTTT. The chain recombines TRBV6-5 with TRBJ1-3; a weak D match, TRBD1 (6 bases). V was pared by 7 bases and J by 0 bases, with 19 bases between. The germline V gene encodes CDR1 MNHEY and CDR2 SVGAGI. CDR3 length equals 17 residues.

This clonotype was counted between two and nine times. The chain is built from TRBV12-3 or TRBV12-4 and TRBJ2-5; D uncertain. This CDR3 region has 15 residues. Trimming pared 5 bases from V and 5 bases from J, leaving 18 bases between. This chain's CDR3 is CASSRAAGPTETQYF. The CDR3 coding sequence is TGTGCCAGCAGTCGCGCTGCCGGTCCAACGGAGACCCAGTACTTC.

This clonotype showed up many times. The chain has TRBV3-1 and TRBJ2-2; TRBD1 matches 7 bases. CDR1 LGHDT and CDR2 YNNKEL come from the germline V gene (reference sequence). V gave up 4 bases and J gave up 4 bases; unmatched junction bases: 9. The CDR3 is 16 residues long. The CDR3 DNA reads as TGTGCCAGCAGCCCCCCGACAGGGATCGGCACCGGGGAGCTGTTTTTT. Translating it yields CASSPPTGIGTGELFF.

This clonotype was found many times. The V call is TRBV6-2 or TRBV6-3, the J call TRBJ1-5; the match to TRBD1 covers 8 bases. This CDR3 has 15 amino acids. J lost 4 bases, V lost 0 bases, and 2 bases had no gene match. The germline CDR1 and CDR2 sequences are MNHEY and SVGEGT. The CDR3 is CASSYSDRANQPQHF. The CDR3 DNA is TGTGCCAGCAGTTACTCGGACAGGGCGAATCAGCCCCAGCATTTT.

V gene TRBV28 combines with J gene TRBJ2-1; D is unclear. The germline V and J ends were trimmed by 4 bases and 0 bases, with 13 bases remaining between them. Germline-derived CDR1 and CDR2 are MDHEN and SYDVKM. This CDR3 region has 16 residues. In DNA form, the CDR3 reads TGTGCCAGCAGTTCCCCGAGCCCCAGCTCCTACAATGAGCAGTTCTTC. Protein sequence: CASSSPSPSSYNEQFF.

This clonotype was counted many times. The V gene is TRBV7-9, the J gene TRBJ1-1; D is possibly TRBD1 (6 bases). The germline gives CDR1 SEHNR, CDR2 FQNEAQ (reference sequence). The CDR3 spans 16 residues. V lost 6 bases to trimming and J lost 5 bases, with 22 bases between them. CDR3 nucleotide sequence: TGTGCCAGCAGTCCCCCCACCTACCCCCAGGGGACTGAAGCTTTCTTT. It specifies CASSPPTYPQGTEAFF.

About this clonotype: A much larger clonotype is one base distant, so this may be a read error. The V and J genes are TRBV27 and TRBJ2-7; D is ambiguous. From germline, CDR1 is MNHEY and CDR2 SMNVEV (reference sequence). CDR3 length: 11 residues. Deletions cut 5 bases from V and 3 bases from J, with 5 bases between. CDR3 residues: CASSDFYEQYF. CDR3 coding DNA: TGTGCCAGCAGTGACTTCTACGAGCAGTACTTC.

The chain employs TRBV10-3 and TRBJ1-1; maybe TRBD1 (5 bases). Germline loops: CDR1 ENHRY, CDR2 SYGVKD. With 2 bases removed from V and 6 bases from J, the gap between germline ends came to 13 bases. This CDR3 has 14 amino acids. CDR3 residues: CAISEARELAEAFF. DNA for the CDR3: TGTGCCATCAGTGAGGCCAGGGAACTCGCTGAAGCTTTCTTT.

This clonotype was recorded at least ten times. The chain employs TRBV6-5 and TRBJ1-1; D unclear. The V end lost 6 bases, the J end lost 11 bases, and 16 bases lay between the germline ends. The CDR3 loop spans 12 amino acids. Germline CDR1 reads MNHEY; CDR2 reads SVGAGI. CDR3 sequence: CASSPSVHGAFF. The CDR3 nucleotides read TGTGCCAGCAGCCCGTCGGTCCATGGGGCTTTCTTT.

This clonotype was seen at least ten times. The chain joins TRBV6-1 to TRBJ2-1, with a possible D match to TRBD1 (7 bases). Germline CDR1 and CDR2: MNHNS and SASEGT. Trimming stripped 3 bases from V and 4 bases from J, with 10 bases between. CDR3 length: 14 amino acids. CDR3 amino acids: CASSDAGGYNEQFF. In DNA form, the CDR3 reads TGTGCCAGCAGTGACGCAGGGGGGTACAATGAGCAGTTCTTC.

In this sample, this clonotype turned up many times. The J gene is TRBJ1-2, the V gene TRBV2; possibly TRBD1 for D (5 bases). V was shortened by 5 bases and J by 3 bases, with 10 bases between the two germline ends. This CDR3 spans 13 amino acids. Germline CDR1 reads SNHLY; CDR2 reads FYNNEI. As DNA, the CDR3 is TGTGCCAGCAGTTCGACAGTAGACTATGGCTACACCTTC. This encodes CASSSTVDYGYTF.

A few counts support this clonotype. J is TRBJ1-5 and V is TRBV12-3 or TRBV12-4; D remains ambiguous. This CDR3 spans 15 amino acids. V lost 5 bases and J 3 bases, leaving 14 bases between the germline ends. The CDR3 DNA reads as TGTGCCAGCAGTACGGTTGTGGGCATCAATCAGCCCCAGCATTTT. Amino acid sequence: CASSTVVGINQPQHF.

This clonotype has a handful of counts. The chain joins TRBV18 to TRBJ2-7; 12 nucleotides agree with TRBD2. CDR3 size: 15 residues. Germline loops: CDR1 KGHSH, CDR2 LQKENI. With V trimmed by 2 bases and J by 7 bases, 6 bases remained unmatched. The CDR3 DNA follows: TGTGCCAGCTCACCAGACGGACTAGCGGGATGGGAGCAGTACTTC. Protein product: CASSPDGLAGWEQYF.

The rearrangement links TRBV19 to TRBJ1-5; no reliable D call. V lost 7 bases and J lost 6, with 13 bases in between. Germline V gives CDR1 LNHDA, CDR2 SQIVND (reference sequence). The length of the CDR3 is 13 residues. As DNA, the CDR3 is TGTGCCAGTACCCTCGGGGTGGCTCAGCCCCAGCATTTT. This codes for CASTLGVAQPQHF.

In this sample, this clonotype turned up a few times. The V and J genes are TRBV2 and TRBJ1-1; D is uncertain. The germline CDR1 and CDR2 sequences are SNHLY and FYNNEI. The CDR3 runs 14 residues. V lost 6 bases and J 2 bases, leaving 13 bases between the germline ends. This CDR3 is CASSLEQTNTEAFF. The CDR3 DNA sequence: TGTGCCAGCAGCCTAGAACAAACCAACACTGAAGCTTTCTTT.

The gene calls are TRBV6-5 and TRBJ1-2; 9 bases fit TRBD1. The CDR3 runs 16 residues. Unmatched junction bases numbered 14, after V lost 6 bases and J lost 6 bases. Germline lookup yields CDR1 MNHEY and CDR2 SVGAGI. CDR3 region: CASSLDRGTYTDGYTF. In DNA form, the CDR3 reads TGTGCCAGCAGCCTGGACAGGGGTACCTATACGGATGGCTACACCTTC.

Ten or more counts support this clonotype. This chain links TRBV12-3 or TRBV12-4 with TRBJ1-5; 11 bases map to TRBD1. V lost 5 bases, J lost 2 bases, and 5 bases stayed unmatched. This CDR3 has 16 residues. As DNA, the CDR3 is TGTGCCAGCAGTCCGGGACAGGGGGTTCGCAATCAGCCCCAGCATTTT. It is translated as CASSPGQGVRNQPQHF.

This clonotype was seen a few times. The genes are TRBV5-4 and TRBJ2-3; the D is unclear. The germline CDR1 and CDR2 sequences are SGHNT and YYREEE (reference sequence). This CDR3 has 11 amino acids. Trimming took off 10 bases at V and 3 bases at J, with 9 bases between the two ends. The CDR3 sequence: CASQNTDTQYF. The CDR3 DNA is TGTGCCTCTCAGAATACAGATACGCAGTATTTT.

This clonotype was picked up a small number of times. The chain combines TRBV24-1 with TRBJ1-1, with D unclear. Trimming took off 3 bases at V and 8 bases at J, with 12 bases between the two ends. This CDR3 comprises 13 residues. From germline, CDR1 is KGHDR and CDR2 SFDVKD. CDR3 amino acids: CATSDRDRNEAFF. CDR3 coding DNA: TGTGCCACCAGTGATCGCGACCGAAACGAAGCTTTCTTT.

This clonotype was found many times. The chain uses TRBV29-1 and TRBJ2-7, with a weak D call TRBD1 (6 bases). Trimming removed 7 bases from V and 3 bases from J, with 16 bases in between. Germline CDR1 and CDR2: SQVTM and ANQGSEA. The CDR3 is 13 amino acids. The CDR3 loop is CSAVGARGYEQYF. The DNA of the CDR3 is TGCAGCGCGGTGGGGGCGAGGGGCTACGAGCAGTACTTC.

This clonotype was counted at least ten times. This chain joins TRBV10-1 and TRBJ2-2, with D possibly called TRBD1 or TRBD2 (6 bases each). The germline V gene encodes CDR1 WNHNN and CDR2 SYGVQD (reference sequence). Trimming left V 0 bases short and J 5 bases short, with 16 bases between. The CDR3 is 17 residues long. CDR3 coding DNA: TGCGCCAGCAGTGAGTCAGGGGGGCCCTCTAGAACCGGGGAGCTGTTTTTT. Amino acid sequence: CASSESGGPSRTGELFF.

This clonotype was detected only a few times. The chain recombines TRBV18 with TRBJ2-3, with D possibly being TRBD1 (6 bases). The CDR3 extends over 16 amino acids. V lost 2 bases to trimming and J lost 3 bases, with 15 bases between them. Germline CDR1 KGHSH, CDR2 LQKENI. The CDR3 DNA reads TGTGCCAGCTCACCATTGGGGCAGGGGTCAACAGATACGCAGTATTTT. Amino acid sequence: CASSPLGQGSTDTQYF.